Sequencing of this T cell receptor beta chain was carried out in a study of cytomegalovirus exposure and HLA in healthy donors. Primers for the PCR totalled 60 Vbeta and 13 Jbeta. Clones were read by immunoSEQ multiplex PCR, and TCRdb kept only the in-frame ones, dropping some. The sample shows some 200,000 clones, more than 75% of them seen only once. The CDR3 covers 13 residues. V lost 3 bases, J lost 7 bases, and 3 bases stayed unmatched. Germline V gives CDR1 SGDLS, CDR2 YYNGEE. Specimen: PBMCs. The receptor was isolated from a woman in her forties or fifties in good health and CMV-seropositive. The chain is built from TRBV9 and TRBJ2-1, with TRBD1 matching over 8 bases. The CDR3 loop reads CASSGRQGNEQFF. The CDR3 region has the DNA TGTGCCAGCAGCGGACGACAGGGGAATGAGCAGTTCTTC. The full variable domain, with the rest looked up from reference TRBV9 and TRBJ2-1, is DSGVTQTPKHLITATGQRVTLRCSPRSGDLSVYWYQQSLDQGLQFLIQYYNGEERAKGNILERFSAQQFPDLHSELNLSSLELGDSALYFCASSGRQGNEQFFGPGTRLTVL.